The entry below describes one TCR beta chain. The data stem from a study of shared clonotypes between healthy human individuals. Only in-frame clones appear in the TCRdb table, and some are missing; sequencing was by immunoSEQ multiplex PCR. The sample yields approximately 1.4 million clones, 95% to 99% seen once. Sequences were obtained from naive CD4+ T cells sorted from blood. Documented subset: CD45RA+ positively selected. The source is a man aged 25 to 45 in good health.

CDR3 nucleotide sequence: TGTGCCAGTAGTATGGGCCAGGGTTCAACCGGGGAGCTGTTTTTT. As protein: CASSMGQGSTGELFF. The rearrangement links TRBV19 to TRBJ2-2; the D gene is possibly TRBD1 (5 bases). CDR3 length: 15 amino acids. Deletions cut 3 bases from V and 5 bases from J, with 13 bases between. CDR1 and CDR2 (germline): LNHDA, SQIVND (reference sequence).